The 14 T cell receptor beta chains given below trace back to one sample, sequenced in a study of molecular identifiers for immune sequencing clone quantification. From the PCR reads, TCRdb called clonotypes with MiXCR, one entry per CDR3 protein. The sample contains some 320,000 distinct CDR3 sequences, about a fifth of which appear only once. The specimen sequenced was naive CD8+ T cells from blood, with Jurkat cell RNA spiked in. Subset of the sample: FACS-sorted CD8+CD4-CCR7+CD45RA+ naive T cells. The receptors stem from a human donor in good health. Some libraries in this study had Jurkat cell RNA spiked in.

The CDR3 sequence is CASSMGTSFGSLSSYNEQFF. The CDR3 bases are TGTGCCAGTAGTATGGGGACTAGTTTCGGGTCTCTGAGTTCCTACAATGAGCAGTTCTTC. V is TRBV19 and J is TRBJ2-1; TRBD2 agrees at 8 bases. Germline CDR1 reads LNHDA; CDR2 reads SQIVND (reference sequence). This CDR3 has 20 amino acids. V trimming: 3 bases; J trimming: 1 base; junction bases outside the gene matches: 17.

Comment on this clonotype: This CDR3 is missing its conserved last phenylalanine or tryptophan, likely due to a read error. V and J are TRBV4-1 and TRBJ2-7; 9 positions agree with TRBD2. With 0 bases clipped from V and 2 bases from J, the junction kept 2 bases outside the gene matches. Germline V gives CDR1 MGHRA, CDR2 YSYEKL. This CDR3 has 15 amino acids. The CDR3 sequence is CASSQETSGAYEQYL. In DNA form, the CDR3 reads TGCGCCAGCAGCCAAGAGACTAGCGGAGCCTACGAGCAGTACCTC.

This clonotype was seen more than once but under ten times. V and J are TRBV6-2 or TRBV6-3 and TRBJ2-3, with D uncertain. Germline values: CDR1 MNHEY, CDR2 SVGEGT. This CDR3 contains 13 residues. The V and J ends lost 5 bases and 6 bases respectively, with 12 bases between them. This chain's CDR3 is CASSLVDGDTQYF. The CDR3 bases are TGTGCCAGCAGTCTCGTAGACGGGGATACGCAGTATTTT.

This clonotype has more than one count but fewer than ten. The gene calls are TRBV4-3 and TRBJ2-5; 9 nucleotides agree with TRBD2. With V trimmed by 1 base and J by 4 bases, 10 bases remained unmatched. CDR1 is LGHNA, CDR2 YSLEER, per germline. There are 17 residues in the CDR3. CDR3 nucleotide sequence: TGCGCCAGCAGCCAAGTTTCGGCGGGGGGGAAGGGAGAGACCCAGTACTTC. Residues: CASSQVSAGGKGETQYF.

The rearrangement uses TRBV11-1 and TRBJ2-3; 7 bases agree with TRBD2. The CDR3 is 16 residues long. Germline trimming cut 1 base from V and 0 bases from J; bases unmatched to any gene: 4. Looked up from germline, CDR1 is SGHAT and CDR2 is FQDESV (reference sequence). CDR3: CASSLEGSGSTDTQYF. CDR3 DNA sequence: TGTGCCAGCAGCTTAGAGGGTAGCGGGAGCACAGATACGCAGTATTTT.

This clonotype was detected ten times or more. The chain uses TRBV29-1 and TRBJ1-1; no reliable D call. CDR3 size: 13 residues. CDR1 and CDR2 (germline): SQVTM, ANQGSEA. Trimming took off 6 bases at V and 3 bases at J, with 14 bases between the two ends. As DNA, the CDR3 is TGCAGCGTCGTCGACCGGGCAGACACTGAAGCTTTCTTT. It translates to CSVVDRADTEAFF. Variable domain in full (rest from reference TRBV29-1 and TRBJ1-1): SAVISQKPSRDICQRGTSLTIQCQVDSQVTMMFWYRQQPGQSLTLIATANQGSEATYESGFVIDKFPISRPNLTFSTLTVSNMSPEDSSIYLCSVVDRADTEAFFGQGTRLTVV.

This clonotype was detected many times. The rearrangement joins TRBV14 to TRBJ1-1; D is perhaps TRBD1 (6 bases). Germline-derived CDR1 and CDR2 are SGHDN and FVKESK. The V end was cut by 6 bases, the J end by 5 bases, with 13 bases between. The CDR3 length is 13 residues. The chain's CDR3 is CASSHRDETEAFF. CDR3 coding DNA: TGTGCCAGCAGTCACAGGGATGAGACTGAAGCTTTCTTT.

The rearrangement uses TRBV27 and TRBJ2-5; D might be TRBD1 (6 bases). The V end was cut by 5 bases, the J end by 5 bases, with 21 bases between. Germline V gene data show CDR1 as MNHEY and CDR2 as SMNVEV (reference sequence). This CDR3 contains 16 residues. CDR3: CASSTLTSSGVETQYF. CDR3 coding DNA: TGTGCCAGCAGTACACTGACATCCTCAGGGGTTGAGACCCAGTACTTC.

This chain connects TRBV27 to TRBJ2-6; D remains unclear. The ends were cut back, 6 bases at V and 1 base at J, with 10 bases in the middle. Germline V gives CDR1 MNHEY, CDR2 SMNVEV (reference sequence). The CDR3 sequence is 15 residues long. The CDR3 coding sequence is TGTGCCAGCAGACCGAGAATTTCTGGGGCCAACGTCCTGACTTTC. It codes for CASRPRISGANVLTF. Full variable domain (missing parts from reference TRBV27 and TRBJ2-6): EAQVTQNPRYLITVTGKKLTVTCSQNMNHEYMSWYRQDPGLGLRQIYYSMNVEVTDKGDVPEGYKVSRKEKRNFPLILESPSPNQTSLYFCASRPRISGANVLTFGAGSRLTVL.

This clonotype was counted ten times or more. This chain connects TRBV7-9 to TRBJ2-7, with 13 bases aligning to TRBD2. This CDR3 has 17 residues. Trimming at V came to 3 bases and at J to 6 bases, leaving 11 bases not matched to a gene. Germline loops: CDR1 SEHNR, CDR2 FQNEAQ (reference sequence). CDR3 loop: CASSFHPRTSGGPEQYF. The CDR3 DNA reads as TGTGCCAGCAGCTTCCATCCCAGGACTAGCGGGGGTCCCGAGCAGTACTTC.

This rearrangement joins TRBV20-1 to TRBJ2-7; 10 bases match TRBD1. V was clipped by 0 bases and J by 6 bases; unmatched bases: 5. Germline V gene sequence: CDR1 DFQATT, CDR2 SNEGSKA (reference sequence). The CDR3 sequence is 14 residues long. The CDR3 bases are TGCAGTGCTAGAGATCGGGACAGGGGATTCGAGCAGTACTTC. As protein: CSARDRDRGFEQYF.

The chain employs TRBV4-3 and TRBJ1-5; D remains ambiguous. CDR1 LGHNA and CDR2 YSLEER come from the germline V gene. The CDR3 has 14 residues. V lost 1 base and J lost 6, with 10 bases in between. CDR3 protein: CASSQVLEFQPQHF. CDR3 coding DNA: TGCGCCAGCAGCCAAGTACTCGAATTTCAGCCCCAGCATTTT.

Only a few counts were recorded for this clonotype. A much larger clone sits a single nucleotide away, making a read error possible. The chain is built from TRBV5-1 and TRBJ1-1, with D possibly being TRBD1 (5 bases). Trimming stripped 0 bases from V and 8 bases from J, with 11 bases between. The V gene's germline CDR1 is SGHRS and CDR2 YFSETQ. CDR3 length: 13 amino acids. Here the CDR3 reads CASSLVEAGEAFF. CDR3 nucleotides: TGCGCCAGCAGCTTGGTCGAGGCAGGGGAAGCTTTCTTT.

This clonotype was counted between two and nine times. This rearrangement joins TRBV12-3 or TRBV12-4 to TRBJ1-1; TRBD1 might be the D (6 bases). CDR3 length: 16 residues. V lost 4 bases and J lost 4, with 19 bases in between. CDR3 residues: CASSWTTGILATEAFF. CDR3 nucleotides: TGTGCCAGCAGTTGGACGACAGGCATCCTCGCCACTGAAGCTTTCTTT.